The text below deals with one T cell receptor beta chain. This clonotype was recorded at least ten times. This clone's antigen is unknown. Nothing much larger sits one base from this clone, and base qualities are not available. These data come from a study of response to subunit inactivated influenza vaccine listed by TCRdb under 2018. The study in broad terms: The study used deep quantitative T cell receptor repertoire profiling to track responses to a trivalent subunit inactivated influenza vaccine.

Library method: RT-PCR. Sequencer: Illumina HiSeq 2500. TCRdb handled the public reads itself, with Q25 trimming in fastp and clone calling in MiXCR, and kept productive beta chains. When rows share a CDR3 protein, they turn into one entry using the most common DNA and genes. The sample records approximately 530,000 distinct CDR3 sequences, around 7.7% of which are singletons. The ten largest clones take up about 12% of the sample. Overall study results and their limits: According to the authors, only a limited number of new T cells may be recruited by each seasonal influenza vaccination.

The trim is 7 bases for V and 1 base for J, with a gap of 13 bases between the germline ends. Based on the germline V gene, the CDR1 and CDR2 sequences are MDHEN and SYDVKM. There are 15 amino acids in the CDR3, from cysteine to phenylalanine inclusive. Here the CDR3 DNA is all that survives: 45 bases in frame from base 1. The chain is made from TRBV28 and TRBJ2-2; the D segment cannot be called with confidence. The clonotype originates from a man between 50 and 75 years old who received an inactivated influenza vaccine. Donor details come from another sample of the same person, matched by shared clones. This sample comprised PBMCs from blood, obtained roughly 24 months after vaccination. The DNA sequence is given as TGTGCCAGCATTCCGCAGACAATGAACACCGGGGAGCTGTTTTTT. Its protein is CASIPQTMNTGELFF.